Presented here are 8 T cell receptor beta chains from one specimen sequenced in a study of radiation and T cells in renal cell carcinoma. Time point of the sample: baseline pretreatment blood. Treatment described: 15 Gy SBRT to primary tumor, nephrectomy 4 weeks later. TCRdb's copy holds only in-frame clones and misses some; the assay was immunoSEQ multiplex PCR. The sample yields approximately 120,000 clones, roughly 80% seen once. The sequenced sample was blood, obtained from a patient whose treatment included radiotherapy and nephrectomy. These receptors were obtained from a woman aged 55-70 years with renal cell carcinoma.

This chain uses TRBV14 with TRBJ1-2, with TRBD1 as a possible D gene (5 bases). The CDR3 consists of 15 residues. Trimming pared 0 bases from V and 11 bases from J, leaving 19 bases between. CDR1 SGHDN and CDR2 FVKESK come from the germline V gene. DNA of the CDR3: TGTGCCAGCAGCCAAGACCGGTCTAGGGGCGGAAGTTACACCTTC. Protein product: CASSQDRSRGGSYTF.

V and J are TRBV6-1 and TRBJ2-5; D possibly matches TRBD1 or TRBD2 (5 bases each). Gene TRBJ2-7 matches the end of the DNA better, so the J call may be wrong. This CDR3 contains 13 residues. Germline lookup yields CDR1 MNHNS and CDR2 SASEGT. CDR3 coding DNA: TGTGCCAGCAGACTCGGGGCCGCCGGCGAGCAGTACTTC. Translated: CASRLGAAGEQYF.

V is TRBV7-2 and J is TRBJ2-7, with D perhaps matching TRBD2 (5 bases). From germline, CDR1 is SGHTA and CDR2 FQGNSA. The V gene lost 0 bases and the J gene lost 6 bases, with 6 bases spanning the gap. CDR3 length equals 12 residues. Here the CDR3 DNA reads TGTGCCAGCAGCTTAGCTGGGAGCGAGCAGTACTTC. Translation gives CASSLAGSEQYF.

The V and J genes are TRBV29-1 and TRBJ1-1; tentative D call: TRBD1 (6 bases). V lost 0 bases, J lost 6 bases, and 8 bases lay in between. Germline V lookup: CDR1 SQVTM, CDR2 ANQGSEA. The CDR3 spans 12 residues. The CDR3 sequence: CSVEEGAAEAFF. The CDR3 DNA reads as TGCAGCGTTGAAGAGGGGGCGGCTGAAGCTTTCTTT.

In this sample, this clone turned up a few times. The chain recombines TRBV18 with TRBJ2-3, with a weak D call TRBD2 (5 bases). This CDR3 is 14 amino acids long. From germline, CDR1 is KGHSH and CDR2 LQKENI. V lost 4 bases and J 2 bases, leaving 10 bases between the germline ends. This chain's CDR3 is CASSRWEHTDTQYF. CDR3 coding DNA: TGTGCCAGCTCACGATGGGAGCACACAGATACGCAGTATTTT.

This clone was seen a single time. The chain joins TRBV28 to TRBJ2-5; TRBD1 agrees at 7 bases. This CDR3 region has 15 residues. V shed 5 bases and J 5 bases; nucleotides not matched to a gene: 11. CDR1 and CDR2 (germline): MDHEN, SYDVKM. This CDR3 reads CASSPLDRAGETQYF. CDR3 sequence (DNA): TGTGCCAGCAGTCCACTCGACAGGGCAGGGGAGACCCAGTACTTC.

The chain couples TRBV6-1 to TRBJ2-7; 10 nucleotides align to TRBD1. There are 13 residues in the CDR3. The V and J ends lost 4 bases and 5 bases, in that order; junction bases with no gene match: 2. Germline V gives CDR1 MNHNS, CDR2 SASEGT. CDR3 residues: CASSGQGADEQYF. The CDR3 DNA reads as TGTGCCAGCAGTGGACAGGGGGCTGACGAGCAGTACTTC.

The chain joins TRBV6-5 to TRBJ2-2, with 11 bases that match TRBD1. This CDR3 comprises 13 residues. Germline V gene data show CDR1 as MNHEY and CDR2 as SVGAGI. The junction had 3 bases not matched to a gene; V was cut back by 6 bases and J by 9 bases. CDR3 loop: CASSRTGGRELFF. The CDR3 nucleotides are TGTGCCAGCAGCCGGACAGGGGGCAGGGAGCTGTTTTTT.